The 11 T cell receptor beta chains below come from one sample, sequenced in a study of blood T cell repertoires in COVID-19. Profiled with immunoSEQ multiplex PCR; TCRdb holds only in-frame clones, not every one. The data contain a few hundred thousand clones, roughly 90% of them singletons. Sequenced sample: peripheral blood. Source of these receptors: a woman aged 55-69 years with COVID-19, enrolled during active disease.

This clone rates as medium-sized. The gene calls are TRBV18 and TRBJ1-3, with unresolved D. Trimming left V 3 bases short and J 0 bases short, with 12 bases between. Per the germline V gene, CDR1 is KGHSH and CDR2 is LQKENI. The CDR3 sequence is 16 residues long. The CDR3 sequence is CASSPQRGNSGNTIYF. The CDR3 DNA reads TGTGCCAGCTCACCCCAGCGGGGTAACTCTGGAAACACCATATATTTT.

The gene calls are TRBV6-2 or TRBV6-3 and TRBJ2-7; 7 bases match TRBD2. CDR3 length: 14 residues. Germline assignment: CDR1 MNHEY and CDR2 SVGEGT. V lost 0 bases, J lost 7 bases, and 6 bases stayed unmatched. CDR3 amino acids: CASSYSSGAGEQYF. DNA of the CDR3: TGTGCCAGCAGTTACTCAAGCGGGGCAGGTGAGCAGTACTTC.

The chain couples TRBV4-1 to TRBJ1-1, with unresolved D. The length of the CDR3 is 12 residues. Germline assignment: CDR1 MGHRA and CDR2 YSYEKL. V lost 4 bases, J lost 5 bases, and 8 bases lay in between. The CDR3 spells CASSPEGTEAFF. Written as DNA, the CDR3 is TGCGCCAGCAGCCCCGAGGGAACTGAAGCTTTCTTT.

DNA for the CDR3: TGTGCCAGCAGCTTACGGGGGTTCACTGAAGCTTTCTTT. It is translated as CASSLRGFTEAFF. The chain combines TRBV13 with TRBJ1-1, with a weak D call TRBD1 (5 bases). This CDR3 is built from 13 residues. The V gene lost 2 bases and the J gene lost 4 bases, with 8 bases spanning the gap. From germline, CDR1 is PRHDT and CDR2 FYEKMQ (reference sequence).

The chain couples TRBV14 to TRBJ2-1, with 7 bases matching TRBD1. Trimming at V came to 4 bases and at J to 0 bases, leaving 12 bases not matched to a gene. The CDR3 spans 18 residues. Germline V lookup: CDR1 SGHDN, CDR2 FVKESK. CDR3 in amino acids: CASSRNPPGTVSYNEQFF. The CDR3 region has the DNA TGTGCCAGCAGCCGCAATCCACCAGGGACAGTCTCCTACAATGAGCAGTTCTTC.

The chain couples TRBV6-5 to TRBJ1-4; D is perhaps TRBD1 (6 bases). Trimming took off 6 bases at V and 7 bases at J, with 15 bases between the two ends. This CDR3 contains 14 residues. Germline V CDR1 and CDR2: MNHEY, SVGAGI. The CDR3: CASSATRGGEKLFF. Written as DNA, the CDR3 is TGTGCCAGCAGCGCTACCAGGGGCGGTGAAAAACTGTTTTTT.

The CDR3 here is CASSLGWTGYEKLFF. CDR3 nucleotide sequence: TGTGCCAGCAGCTTAGGGTGGACAGGCTACGAAAAACTGTTTTTT. This rearrangement joins TRBV7-9 to TRBJ1-4; 7 nucleotides line up with TRBD1. The CDR3 is made up of 15 amino acids. The V gene's germline CDR1 is SEHNR and CDR2 FQNEAQ (reference sequence). The trim removed 1 base at V and 8 bases at J, leaving 7 bases unmatched. Full variable domain (outside the CDR3, taken from reference TRBV7-9 and TRBJ1-4): DTGVSQNPRHKITKRGQNVTFRCDPISEHNRLYWYRQTLGQGPEFLTYFQNEAQLEKSRLLSDRFSAERPKGSFSTLEIQRTEQGDSAMYLCASSLGWTGYEKLFFGSGTQLSVL.

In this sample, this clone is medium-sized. The CDR3 region is CASSPKAPGQGSSNEQFF. The CDR3 DNA reads TGTGCCAGCTCACCGAAAGCCCCGGGACAGGGTTCTTCCAATGAGCAGTTCTTC. The chain employs TRBV18 and TRBJ2-1; 9 nucleotides agree with TRBD1. V lost 3 bases to trimming and J lost 6 bases; unmatched junction nucleotides: 15. This CDR3 region has 18 residues. Germline CDR1 KGHSH, CDR2 LQKENI.

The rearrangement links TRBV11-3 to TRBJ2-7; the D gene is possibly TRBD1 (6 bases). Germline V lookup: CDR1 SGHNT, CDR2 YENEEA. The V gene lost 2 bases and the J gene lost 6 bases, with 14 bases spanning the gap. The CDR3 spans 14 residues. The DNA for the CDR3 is TGTGCCAGCAGCTTACGTCACAGGGCGCCCGAGCAGTACTTC. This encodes CASSLRHRAPEQYF. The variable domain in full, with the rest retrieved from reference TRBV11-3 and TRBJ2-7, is EAGVVQSPRYKIIEKKQPVAFWCNPISGHNTLYWYLQNLGQGPELLIRYENEEAVDDSQLPKDRFSAERLKGVDSTLKIQPAELGDSAVYLCASSLRHRAPEQYFGPGTRLTVT.

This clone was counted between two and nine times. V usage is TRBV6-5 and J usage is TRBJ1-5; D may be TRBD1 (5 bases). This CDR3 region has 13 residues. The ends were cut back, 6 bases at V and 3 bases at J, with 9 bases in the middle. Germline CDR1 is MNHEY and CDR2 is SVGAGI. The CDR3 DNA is TGTGCCAGCAGCGAGGGACTCAATCAGCCCCAGCATTTT. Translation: CASSEGLNQPQHF.

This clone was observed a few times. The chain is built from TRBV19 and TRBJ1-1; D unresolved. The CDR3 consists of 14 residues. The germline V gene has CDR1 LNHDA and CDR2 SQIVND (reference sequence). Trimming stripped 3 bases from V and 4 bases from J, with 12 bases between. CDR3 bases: TGTGCCAGTAGTATTGCCCGGGGTATCACTGAAGCTTTCTTT. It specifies CASSIARGITEAFF.